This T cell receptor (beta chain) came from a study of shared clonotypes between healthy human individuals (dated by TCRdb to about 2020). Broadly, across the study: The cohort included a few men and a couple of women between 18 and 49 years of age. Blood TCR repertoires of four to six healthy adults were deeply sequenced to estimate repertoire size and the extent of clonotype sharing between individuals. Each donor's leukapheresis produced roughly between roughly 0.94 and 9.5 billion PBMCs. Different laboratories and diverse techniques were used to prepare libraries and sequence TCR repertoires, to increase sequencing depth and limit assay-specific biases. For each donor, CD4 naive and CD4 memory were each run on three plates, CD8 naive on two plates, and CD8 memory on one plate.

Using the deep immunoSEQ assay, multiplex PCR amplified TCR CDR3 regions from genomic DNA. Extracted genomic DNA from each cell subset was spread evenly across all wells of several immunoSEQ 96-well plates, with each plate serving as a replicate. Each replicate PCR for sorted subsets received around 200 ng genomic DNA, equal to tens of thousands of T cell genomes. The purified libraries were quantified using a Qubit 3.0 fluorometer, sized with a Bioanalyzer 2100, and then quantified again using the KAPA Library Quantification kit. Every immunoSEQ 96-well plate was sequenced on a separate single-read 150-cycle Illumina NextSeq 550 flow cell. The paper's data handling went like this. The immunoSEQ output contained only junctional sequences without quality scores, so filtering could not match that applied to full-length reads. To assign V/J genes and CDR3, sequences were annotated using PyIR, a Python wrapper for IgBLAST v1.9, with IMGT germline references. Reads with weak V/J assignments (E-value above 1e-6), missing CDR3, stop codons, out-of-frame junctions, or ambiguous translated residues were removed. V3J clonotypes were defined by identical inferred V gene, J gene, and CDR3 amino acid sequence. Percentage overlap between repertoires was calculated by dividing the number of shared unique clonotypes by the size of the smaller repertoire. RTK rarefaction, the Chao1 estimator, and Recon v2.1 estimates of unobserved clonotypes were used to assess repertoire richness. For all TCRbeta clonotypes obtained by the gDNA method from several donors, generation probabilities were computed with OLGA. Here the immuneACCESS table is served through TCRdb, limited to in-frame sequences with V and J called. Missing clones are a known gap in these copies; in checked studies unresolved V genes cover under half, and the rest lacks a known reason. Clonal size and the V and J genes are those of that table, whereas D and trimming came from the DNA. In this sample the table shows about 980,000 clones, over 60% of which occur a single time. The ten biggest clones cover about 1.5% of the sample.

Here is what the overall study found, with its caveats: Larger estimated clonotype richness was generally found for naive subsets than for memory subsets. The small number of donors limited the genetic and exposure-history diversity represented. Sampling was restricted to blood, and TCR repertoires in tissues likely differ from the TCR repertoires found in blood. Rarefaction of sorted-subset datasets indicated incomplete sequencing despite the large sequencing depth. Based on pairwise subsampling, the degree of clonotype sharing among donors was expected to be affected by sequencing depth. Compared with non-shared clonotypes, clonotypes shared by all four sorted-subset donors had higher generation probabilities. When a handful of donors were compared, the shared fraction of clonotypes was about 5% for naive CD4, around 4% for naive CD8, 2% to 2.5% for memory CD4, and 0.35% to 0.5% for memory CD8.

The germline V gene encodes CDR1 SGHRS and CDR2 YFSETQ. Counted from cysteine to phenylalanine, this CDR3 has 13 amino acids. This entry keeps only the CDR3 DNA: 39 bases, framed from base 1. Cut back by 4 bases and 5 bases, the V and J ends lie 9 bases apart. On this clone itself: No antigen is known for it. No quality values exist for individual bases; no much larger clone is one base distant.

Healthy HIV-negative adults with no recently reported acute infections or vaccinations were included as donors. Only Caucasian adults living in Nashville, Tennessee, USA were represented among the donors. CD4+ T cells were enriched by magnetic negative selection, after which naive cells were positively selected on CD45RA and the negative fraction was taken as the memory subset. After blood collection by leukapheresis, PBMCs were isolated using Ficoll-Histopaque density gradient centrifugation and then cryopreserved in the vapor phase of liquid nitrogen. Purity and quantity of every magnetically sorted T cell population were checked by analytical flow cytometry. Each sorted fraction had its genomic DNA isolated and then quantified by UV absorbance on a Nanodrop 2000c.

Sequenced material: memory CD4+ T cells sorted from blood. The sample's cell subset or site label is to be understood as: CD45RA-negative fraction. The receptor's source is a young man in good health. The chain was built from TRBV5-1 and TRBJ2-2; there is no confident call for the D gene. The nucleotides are TGCGCCAGCAGCCCTTTAATTACCGGGGAGCTGTTTTTT. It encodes CASSPLITGELFF.